A selection of T cell receptor beta chains follows, all from one sample in a study of cytomegalovirus exposure and HLA in healthy donors. Some clones are missing from TCRdb's copy, which holds only in-frame ones; the method was immunoSEQ multiplex PCR. The profile shows around 180,000 clones, around 82% of them singletons. The specimen was PBMCs. Receptors were obtained from a woman aged 45 to 65 in good health and CMV-seropositive. The CDR3 runs from the conserved cysteine through the conserved F or W. The order of the fields is V gene, J gene, D gene, clone size, CDR3 protein, CDR3 DNA. A D gene is named only where the DNA matches it firmly. Where a row states a size, it is once, few, many or the class of an expanded clone; other rows omit it.

V: TRBV19; J: TRBJ1-1; D: -; size: -; CDR3: CASNEGGILPGAFF; DNA: TGTGCCAGTAACGAGGGCGGGATCCTACCGGGGGCTTTCTTT
V: TRBV5-1; J: TRBJ2-1; D: -; size: -; CDR3: CASSFSGDSYNEQFF; DNA: TGCGCCAGCAGCTTCTCAGGGGACTCCTACAATGAGCAGTTCTTC
V: TRBV30; J: TRBJ2-5; D: -; size: -; CDR3: CAWGIGGMETQYF; DNA: TGTGCCTGGGGGATCGGAGGGATGGAGACCCAGTACTTC
V: TRBV5-4; J: TRBJ2-7; D: TRBD2; size: -; CDR3: CASSLASGGPYEQYF; DNA: TGTGCCAGCAGCTTGGCTAGCGGGGGCCCCTACGAGCAGTACTTC
V: TRBV7-9; J: TRBJ1-1; D: TRBD1; size: -; CDR3: CASSSGQGRTFF; DNA: TGTGCCAGCAGCTCAGGACAGGGGAGGACTTTCTTT
V: TRBV7-8; J: TRBJ2-7; D: TRBD1; size: -; CDR3: CASSLAPTGASSYEQYF; DNA: TGTGCCAGCAGCCTCGCCCCGACAGGGGCGAGCTCCTACGAGCAGTACTTC
V: TRBV6-1; J: TRBJ1-2; D: -; size: -; CDR3: CASQLTRGGYTF; DNA: TGTGCCAGTCAACTAACTAGGGGGGGGTACACCTTC
V: TRBV7-9; J: TRBJ2-2; D: -; size: -; CDR3: CASSLYSGELFF; DNA: TGTGCCAGCAGCTTATATTCCGGGGAGCTGTTTTTT
V: TRBV19; J: TRBJ2-5; D: TRBD1; size: -; CDR3: CASSPGVAGGGRRTQYF; DNA: TGTGCCAGTAGCCCAGGGGTGGCAGGGGGCGGCAGGAGGACCCAGTACTTC
V: TRBV11-2; J: TRBJ1-6; D: -; size: -; CDR3: CASSLFRETPLHF; DNA: TGTGCCAGCAGCTTGTTCAGGGAAACACCCCTCCACTTT
V: TRBV11-2; J: TRBJ1-3; D: TRBD1; size: few; CDR3: CASSSTGLVSGNTIYF; DNA: TGTGCCAGCAGCTCGACAGGGTTAGTCTCTGGAAACACCATATATTTT
V: TRBV9; J: TRBJ1-6; D: -; size: -; CDR3: CASSDPGVSGSPLHF; DNA: TGTGCCAGCAGCGACCCGGGGGTGTCCGGTTCACCCCTCCACTTT
V: TRBV11-2; J: TRBJ1-6; D: -; size: -; CDR3: CASSLVPSSYNSPLHF; DNA: TGTGCCAGCAGCTTAGTCCCGAGCTCCTATAATTCACCCCTCCACTTT
V: TRBV2; J: TRBJ2-7; D: TRBD1; size: -; CDR3: CASSARTGGWEQYF; DNA: TGTGCCAGCAGTGCAAGGACAGGGGGTTGGGAGCAGTACTTC
V: TRBV29-1; J: TRBJ2-1; D: -; size: once; CDR3: CSVSVAYNEQFF; DNA: TGCAGCGTATCGGTGGCCTACAATGAGCAGTTCTTC
V: TRBV28; J: TRBJ2-7; D: -; size: -; CDR3: CASSLSLRVKYEQYF; DNA: TGTGCCAGCAGTTTAAGTCTTCGGGTGAAATACGAGCAGTACTTC
V: TRBV9; J: TRBJ2-2; D: -; size: -; CDR3: CASSVGGGGTFGGELFF; DNA: TGTGCCAGCAGCGTAGGAGGAGGGGGCACCTTCGGCGGGGAGCTGTTTTTT
V: TRBV7-3; J: TRBJ2-3; D: -; size: -; CDR3: CASSQTGGRDTQYF; DNA: TGTGCCAGCAGCCAGACAGGAGGTCGGGATACGCAGTATTTT
V: TRBV6-1; J: TRBJ2-7; D: -; size: -; CDR3: CASSATGPYEQYF; DNA: TGTGCCAGCAGCGCTACAGGGCCCTACGAGCAGTACTTC
V: TRBV6-1; J: TRBJ1-2; D: -; size: -; CDR3: CASTGSWGDYGYTF; DNA: TGTGCCAGCACAGGGTCTTGGGGGGACTATGGCTACACCTTC
V: TRBV30; J: TRBJ2-1; D: TRBD2; size: -; CDR3: CAWMEAGGYNEQFF; DNA: TGTGCCTGGATGGAAGCGGGAGGCTACAATGAGCAGTTCTTC
V: TRBV11-3; J: TRBJ2-1; D: -; size: -; CDR3: CASRRSLDDEQFF; DNA: TGTGCCAGCAGGCGAAGCCTAGATGATGAGCAGTTCTTC
V: TRBV7-9; J: TRBJ2-3; D: TRBD2; size: -; CDR3: CASSLTGGYTSTDTQYF; DNA: TGTGCCAGCAGCTTGACGGGGGGTTATACTAGCACAGATACGCAGTATTTT
V: TRBV5-4; J: TRBJ2-5; D: TRBD1; size: -; CDR3: CASSNRQGWETQYF; DNA: TGTGCCAGCAGCAACCGACAGGGTTGGGAGACCCAGTACTTC
V: TRBV27; J: TRBJ2-2; D: TRBD1; size: -; CDR3: CASSFYRGHTGELFF; DNA: TGTGCCAGCAGTTTCTACAGGGGGCATACCGGGGAGCTGTTTTTT
V: TRBV4-1; J: TRBJ1-5; D: -; size: -; CDR3: CASSQGSSIGPQHF; DNA: TGCGCCAGCAGCCAAGGAAGTTCCATCGGGCCCCAGCATTTT
V: TRBV5-1; J: TRBJ1-1; D: -; size: once; CDR3: CASHQEGGMDTEAFF; DNA: TGCGCCAGCCACCAGGAGGGAGGCATGGACACTGAAGCTTTCTTT
V: TRBV2; J: TRBJ1-5; D: TRBD1; size: -; CDR3: CASSPMDRPMSNQPQHF; DNA: TGTGCCAGCAGTCCAATGGACAGGCCTATGAGCAATCAGCCCCAGCATTTT
V: TRBV16; J: TRBJ1-3; D: -; size: -; CDR3: CASLVPSGNTIYF; DNA: TGTGCCAGCCTAGTGCCATCTGGAAACACCATATATTTT
V: TRBV2; J: TRBJ1-1; D: -; size: -; CDR3: CASRTVKNTEAFF; DNA: TGTGCCAGCAGGACAGTTAAGAACACTGAAGCTTTCTTT
V: TRBV21-1; J: TRBJ2-5; D: -; size: -; CDR3: CASSELGWDRGYSRRLQETQYF; DNA: TGTGCCAGCAGCGAGTTGGGGTGGGACAGGGGGTACTCCCGACGCCTACAAGAGACCCAGTACTTC
V: TRBV30; J: TRBJ1-2; D: -; size: -; CDR3: CAWSQPGTRANYGYTF; DNA: TGTGCCTGGAGCCAACCCGGGACAAGAGCTAACTATGGCTACACCTTC
V: TRBV20-1; J: TRBJ2-7; D: -; size: -; CDR3: CSASDSYEQYF; DNA: TGCAGTGCTTCGGACAGCTACGAGCAGTACTTC
V: TRBV30; J: TRBJ2-5; D: -; size: once; CDR3: CACDRSQETQYF; DNA: TGTGCCTGCGACAGGTCCCAAGAGACCCAGTACTTC
V: TRBV2; J: TRBJ1-4; D: -; size: -; CDR3: CASSERRGPATNEKLFF; DNA: TGTGCCAGCAGTGAACGCAGGGGACCTGCAACTAATGAAAAACTGTTTTTT
V: TRBV11-2; J: TRBJ2-1; D: TRBD2; size: -; CDR3: CASTITPSGGDEQFF; DNA: TGTGCCAGCACCATCACCCCTAGCGGGGGTGATGAGCAGTTCTTC
V: TRBV11-3; J: TRBJ2-2; D: -; size: -; CDR3: CASSLIGLDTGELFF; DNA: TGTGCCAGCAGCTTAATCGGTCTTGACACCGGGGAGCTGTTTTTT
V: TRBV19; J: TRBJ1-5; D: TRBD1; size: -; CDR3: CATQAGTGGLGQPQHF; DNA: TGTGCCACCCAAGCCGGGACAGGGGGCTTAGGGCAGCCCCAGCATTTT
V: TRBV19; J: TRBJ2-1; D: -; size: -; CDR3: CASSSGNSYNEQFF; DNA: TGTGCCAGTAGTAGCGGAAACTCCTACAATGAGCAGTTCTTC
V: TRBV14; J: TRBJ2-4; D: -; size: -; CDR3: CASSQFGQRNIQYF; DNA: TGTGCCAGCAGCCAGTTCGGACAGCGAAACATTCAGTACTTC
V: TRBV4-1; J: TRBJ1-6; D: -; size: -; CDR3: CASSQDLVRDGQPLDF; DNA: TGCGCCAGCAGCCAAGATCTAGTTCGGGATGGCCAGCCCTTGGACTTT
V: TRBV5-1; J: TRBJ2-7; D: TRBD1; size: once; CDR3: CASSLTGQGGHEQYF; DNA: TGCGCCAGCAGCTTGACGGGACAGGGGGGCCACGAGCAGTACTTC
V: TRBV5-1; J: TRBJ1-1; D: -; size: -; CDR3: CASSLATANTEAFF; DNA: TGCGCCAGCAGCTTGGCCACAGCGAACACTGAAGCTTTCTTT
V: TRBV5-1; J: TRBJ1-4; D: TRBD1; size: -; CDR3: CASSLRQTGTNEKLFF; DNA: TGCGCCAGCAGCTTGCGCCAGACAGGGACTAATGAAAAACTGTTTTTT
V: TRBV6-1; J: TRBJ1-5; D: -; size: once; CDR3: CASRTEHNNQPQHF; DNA: TGTGCCAGCAGGACAGAGCACAATAATCAGCCCCAGCATTTT
V: TRBV27; J: TRBJ2-3; D: -; size: -; CDR3: CASSPWDSWGSDTQYF; DNA: TGTGCCAGCAGTCCCTGGGACTCCTGGGGATCAGATACGCAGTATTTT
V: TRBV13; J: TRBJ2-1; D: TRBD2; size: -; CDR3: CASSLGPGGSSYNEQFF; DNA: TGTGCCAGCAGCCTAGGCCCGGGGGGAAGCTCCTACAATGAGCAGTTCTTC
V: TRBV19; J: TRBJ1-1; D: TRBD1; size: medium-sized; CDR3: CASRTGQGFGEAFF; DNA: TGTGCCAGTAGGACGGGACAGGGGTTCGGTGAAGCTTTCTTT
V: TRBV5-4; J: TRBJ2-2; D: TRBD2; size: -; CDR3: CASSWGTSGPPTGELFF; DNA: TGTGCCAGCAGCTGGGGGACTAGCGGACCTCCCACCGGGGAGCTGTTTTTT
V: TRBV11-2; J: TRBJ1-5; D: TRBD1; size: -; CDR3: CASSPGGSSNQPQHF; DNA: TGTGCCAGCAGCCCAGGGGGCAGTAGCAATCAGCCCCAGCATTTT
V: TRBV2; J: TRBJ2-1; D: -; size: -; CDR3: CASSPEESSYNEQFF; DNA: TGTGCCAGCAGTCCCGAGGAGTCAAGCTACAATGAGCAGTTCTTC
V: TRBV19; J: TRBJ1-1; D: TRBD1; size: few; CDR3: CASRRTGNRGNTEAFF; DNA: TGTGCCAGTCGACGGACAGGCAACAGGGGGAACACTGAAGCTTTCTTT
V: TRBV5-1; J: TRBJ1-2; D: TRBD1; size: -; CDR3: CASSLTGETYGYTF; DNA: TGCGCCAGCAGCTTAACAGGGGAGACCTATGGCTACACCTTC
V: TRBV21-1; J: TRBJ2-1; D: -; size: few; CDR3: CASSKALFLRDKQFF; DNA: TGTGCCAGCAGCAAAGCGCTTTTTCTTCGGGACAAGCAGTTCTTC
V: TRBV30; J: TRBJ2-2; D: TRBD2; size: -; CDR3: CALGGGGTGELFF; DNA: TGTGCCTTGGGGGGGGGTGGCACCGGGGAGCTGTTTTTT
V: TRBV6-5; J: TRBJ2-1; D: TRBD1; size: -; CDR3: CASSYRGQEGNEQFF; DNA: TGTGCCAGCAGTTACCGCGGACAGGAAGGCAATGAGCAGTTCTTC